The 9 T cell receptor beta chains in this list originate from one sample, sequenced in a study of cytotoxic CD8 clonotypes in ibrutinib-treated CLL. Produced via immunoSEQ multiplex PCR; TCRdb's table is partial and in-frame only. The table has 14,000 or so clones, about two thirds seen once. Source: PBMCs, taken before ibrutinib treatment. The receptors come from a human donor with chronic lymphocytic leukemia.

In its sample, this clone was seen a few times. This chain connects TRBV4-1 to TRBJ1-5, with TRBD1 matching over 7 bases. The V segment lost 4 bases and the J segment 0 bases; nucleotides outside the gene matches: 6. This CDR3 has 16 residues. Germline loops: CDR1 MGHRA, CDR2 YSYEKL. In DNA, the CDR3 is TGCGCCAGCAGCCCCCGGACAGGTTATAGCAATCAGCCCCAGCATTTT. Amino acids: CASSPRTGYSNQPQHF.

There are a few counts of this clone. The chain joins TRBV7-4 to TRBJ2-1; 8 positions agree with TRBD1. The CDR3 runs 15 residues. In germline, CDR1 is SGHVT, CDR2 SQSDAQ. V trimming: 0 bases; J trimming: 3 bases; junction bases outside the gene matches: 1. This CDR3 reads CASSLAQGDYNEQFF. In nucleotides, the CDR3 is TGTGCCAGCAGCTTAGCACAGGGGGACTACAATGAGCAGTTCTTC.

This chain uses TRBV19 with TRBJ2-7, with D perhaps matching TRBD1 or TRBD2 (5 bases each). CDR3 length equals 13 residues. The ends were cut back, 0 bases at V and 4 bases at J, with 7 bases in the middle. CDR1 and CDR2 (germline): LNHDA, SQIVND (reference sequence). The CDR3 DNA is TGTGCCAGTAGTATAGACAGGGAGTACGAGCAGTACTTC. The encoded protein is CASSIDREYEQYF.

This clone was seen a single time. The rearrangement joins TRBV5-4 to TRBJ1-3; D not certain. Germline lookup yields CDR1 SGHNT and CDR2 YYREEE (reference sequence). Trimming cost V 5 bases and J 5 bases, with 14 bases left between them. This CDR3 comprises 14 residues. The CDR3 loop reads CASRRKADRNTIYF. The CDR3 nucleotides read TGTGCCAGCAGAAGAAAGGCTGATAGAAACACCATATATTTT.

A word on this clone: A much larger clone is a single base away; this may be a read error. The same CDR3 also results from other DNA sequences found in this sample. J is TRBJ1-4 and V is TRBV15, with D unresolved. V gave up 1 base and J gave up 6 bases, with 15 bases separating them. This CDR3 has 16 residues. Germline-derived CDR1 and CDR2 are LNHNV and YYDKDF (reference sequence). The CDR3 nucleotides read TGTGCCACCAGCAGAGTTTCGTTTCTTGGGCATGAAAAACTGTTTTTT. Its translation is CATSRVSFLGHEKLFF.

The gene calls are TRBV15 and TRBJ2-1; D is possibly TRBD2 (6 bases). The V gene lost 7 bases and the J gene lost 8 bases, with 21 bases spanning the gap. The CDR3 is made up of 15 amino acids. Germline V gene data show CDR1 as LNHNV and CDR2 as YYDKDF (reference sequence). CDR3 DNA sequence: TGTGCCACCACCCCAGCGGAGGGCGTGACAGATGAGCAGTTCTTC. The encoded protein is CATTPAEGVTDEQFF. The complete variable domain, with remaining parts taken from reference TRBV15 and TRBJ2-1, reads DAMVIQNPRYQVTQFGKPVTLSCSQTLNHNVMYWYQQKSSQAPKLLFHYYDKDFNNEADTPDNFQSRRPNTSFCFLDIRSPGLGDTAMYLCATTPAEGVTDEQFFGPGTRLTVL.

The chain uses TRBV2 and TRBJ2-1; 7 bases match TRBD1. CDR1 and CDR2 (germline): SNHLY, FYNNEI. With 10 bases clipped from V and 7 bases from J, the junction kept 7 bases outside the gene matches. This CDR3 comprises 12 residues. CDR3 nucleotide sequence: TGTGCCATCAATTACAGGGGAAATGAGCAGTTCTTC. It encodes CAINYRGNEQFF.

The table lists this clone with many counts. In nucleotides, the CDR3 is TGTGCCAGCCTAGCGGGGGGCCCGTATAGTAGCCAGTACTTC. It encodes CASLAGGPYSSQYF. J is TRBJ2-5 and V is TRBV7-9, with 11 bases matching TRBD2. The CDR3 totals 14 residues. The V and J ends lost 8 bases and 10 bases, in that order; junction bases with no gene match: 12. Germline V gene sequence: CDR1 SEHNR, CDR2 FQNEAQ (reference sequence).

The CDR3 is CASSQRTGAEAFF. The CDR3 DNA follows: TGTGCCAGTAGCCAAAGGACAGGGGCTGAAGCTTTCTTT. V and J are TRBV19 and TRBJ1-1; TRBD1 aligns across 9 bases. The V and J ends lost 6 bases and 6 bases, in that order; junction bases with no gene match: 5. This CDR3 has 13 residues. CDR1 and CDR2 from the germline V gene are LNHDA and SQIVND (reference sequence).